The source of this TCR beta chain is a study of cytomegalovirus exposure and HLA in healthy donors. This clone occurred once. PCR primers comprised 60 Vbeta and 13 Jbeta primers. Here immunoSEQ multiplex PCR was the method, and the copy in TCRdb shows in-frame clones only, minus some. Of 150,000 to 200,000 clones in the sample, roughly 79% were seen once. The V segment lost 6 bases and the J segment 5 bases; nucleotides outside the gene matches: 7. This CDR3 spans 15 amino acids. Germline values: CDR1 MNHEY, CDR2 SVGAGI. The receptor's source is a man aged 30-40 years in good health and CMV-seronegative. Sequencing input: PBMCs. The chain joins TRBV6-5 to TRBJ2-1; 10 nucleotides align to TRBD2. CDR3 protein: CASSYTSGIHNEQFF. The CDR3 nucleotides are TGTGCCAGCAGCTATACTAGCGGGATCCACAATGAGCAGTTCTTC.